Following are 27 T cell receptor beta chains from one sample sequenced in a study of PD-1 blockade in classical Hodgkin lymphoma. Each patient experienced a relapse that followed autologous stem cell transplantation, and brentuximab vedotin exposure varied. Sequencing was performed with immunoSEQ multiplex PCR; in TCRdb, only in-frame clones are kept and a portion is missing. The sample contains 75,000 to 100,000 clones, roughly 79% of which appear only once. The material sequenced was peripheral blood mononuclear cells (PBMCs), taken before the second cycle of nivolumab. These receptors all come from a human donor with classical Hodgkin lymphoma.

This clone was detected only a few times. The V call is TRBV2, the J call TRBJ2-7; no clear D. Between the trimmed V and J ends, which lost 2 bases and 0 bases, there was a span of 14 bases. The CDR3 contains 16 residues. Germline V gene sequence: CDR1 SNHLY, CDR2 FYNNEI. CDR3 residues: CASSERGAQSSYEQYF. The CDR3 region has the DNA TGTGCCAGCAGTGAAAGAGGTGCGCAGAGCTCCTACGAGCAGTACTTC. The full variable domain, completed using reference TRBV2 and TRBJ2-7, is EPEVTQTPSHQVTQMGQEVILRCVPISNHLYFYWYRQILGQKVEFLVSFYNNEISEKSEIFDDQFSVERPDGSNFTLKIRSTKLEDSAMYFCASSERGAQSSYEQYFGPGTRLTVT.

This rearrangement joins TRBV9 to TRBJ2-1; D possibly matches TRBD1 or TRBD2 (5 bases each). CDR1 and CDR2 (germline): SGDLS, YYNGEE. The CDR3 loop spans 14 amino acids. Trimming left V 0 bases short and J 9 bases short, with 13 bases between. CDR3 sequence (DNA): TGTGCCAGCAGCGTAGGACCAGGGACCTTTGAGCAGTTCTTC. Translation: CASSVGPGTFEQFF. Complete variable domain (other parts from reference TRBV9 and TRBJ2-1): DSGVTQTPKHLITATGQRVTLRCSPRSGDLSVYWYQQSLDQGLQFLIQYYNGEERAKGNILERFSAQQFPDLHSELNLSSLELGDSALYFCASSVGPGTFEQFFGPGTRLTVL.

V and J are TRBV7-9 and TRBJ2-3, with 7 bases fitting TRBD2. Germline V gene sequence: CDR1 SEHNR, CDR2 FQNEAQ (reference sequence). The V segment lost 6 bases and the J segment 3 bases; nucleotides outside the gene matches: 3. The length of the CDR3 is 13 residues. The CDR3 is CASRFGRTDTQYF. The CDR3 nucleotides are TGTGCCAGCAGGTTCGGGAGGACAGATACGCAGTATTTT.

This chain links TRBV11-2 with TRBJ2-7, with D unresolved. This CDR3 is built from 14 residues. Germline CDR1 is SGHAT and CDR2 is FQNNGV. Trimming removed 0 bases from V and 2 bases from J, with 8 bases in between. CDR3 residues: CASSLEVGPYEQYF. CDR3 sequence (DNA): TGTGCCAGCAGCTTAGAGGTTGGCCCCTACGAGCAGTACTTC.

This rearrangement joins TRBV5-4 to TRBJ2-5; D possibly matches TRBD1 or TRBD2 (6 bases each). Germline CDR1 SGHNT, CDR2 YYREEE (reference sequence). V lost 4 bases and J lost 2, with 18 bases in between. The CDR3 has 16 amino acids. The chain's CDR3 is CASSPKGGAGQETQYF. In nucleotides, the CDR3 is TGTGCCAGCAGCCCGAAGGGGGGAGCGGGTCAAGAGACCCAGTACTTC.

The chain links TRBV19 to TRBJ1-1; D remains ambiguous. V was clipped by 7 bases and J by 4 bases, with 19 bases between them. Germline CDR1 is LNHDA and CDR2 is SQIVND (reference sequence). The CDR3 extends over 15 amino acids. The CDR3 DNA reads as TGTGCCAGTATCCCGGGGAGGGCGGGAGGCACTGAAGCTTTCTTT. Translation gives CASIPGRAGGTEAFF.

The chain combines TRBV28 with TRBJ2-7, with 11 bases matching TRBD2. V dropped 7 bases and J dropped 3; count of bases not matched to a gene: 5. CDR1 and CDR2 from the germline V gene are MDHEN and SYDVKM. The CDR3 contains 14 residues. CDR3 DNA: TGTGCCAGCAAAGTAGCGGGAGGGGGCTACGAGCAGTACTTC. Encoded protein: CASKVAGGGYEQYF.

V is TRBV2 and J is TRBJ1-5, with D hard to call. V was pared by 6 bases and J by 0 bases, with 6 bases between. The CDR3 runs to 13 residues. The germline CDR1 and CDR2 sequences are SNHLY and FYNNEI. The CDR3: CASREYSNQPQHF. Written as DNA, the CDR3 is TGTGCCAGCAGGGAATATAGCAATCAGCCCCAGCATTTT.

This clone has a handful of counts. The chain couples TRBV6-5 to TRBJ2-1; TRBD1 is a possible D gene (6 bases). The CDR3 spans 13 residues. V was cut by 1 base and J by 6 bases, with 7 bases left in between. CDR1 is MNHEY and CDR2 is SVGAGI in the germline V gene. The chain's CDR3 is CASSYLTGNEQFF. The DNA for the CDR3 is TGTGCCAGCAGTTACTTGACAGGCAATGAGCAGTTCTTC.

By sample share, this clone is medium-sized. This chain joins TRBV7-9 and TRBJ1-2, with 8 bases that match TRBD1. CDR3 size: 13 residues. Looked up from germline, CDR1 is SEHNR and CDR2 is FQNEAQ (reference sequence). The V segment lost 5 bases and the J segment 14 bases; nucleotides outside the gene matches: 13. CDR3 DNA: TGTGCCAGCAGCCCCGACCCTGGGACAGGAATAACCTTC. This translates into CASSPDPGTGITF.

The chain combines TRBV2 with TRBJ2-7, with D uncertain. Trimming removed 7 bases at V and 2 bases at J, with 9 bases between. This CDR3 has 12 residues. The germline V gene encodes CDR1 SNHLY and CDR2 FYNNEI. The CDR3 is CASTERAYEQYF. The CDR3 DNA is TGTGCCAGCACCGAACGGGCCTACGAGCAGTACTTC.

V and J are TRBV7-2 and TRBJ2-5; D is perhaps TRBD2 (6 bases). Deletions cut 4 bases from V and 5 bases from J, with 8 bases between. This CDR3 region has 12 residues. Germline V gene data show CDR1 as SGHTA and CDR2 as FQGNSA. CDR3 DNA: TGTGCCAGCAGCTGGGGGGAGGAGACCCAGTACTTC. It is translated as CASSWGEETQYF. Based on the CDR3 plus reference TRBV7-2 and TRBJ2-5, the full variable domain is GAGVSQSPSNKVTEKGKDVELRCDPISGHTALYWYRQSLGQGLEFLIYFQGNSAPDKSGLPSDRFSAERTGGSVSTLTIQRTQQEDSAVYLCASSWGEETQYFGPGTRLLVL.

The chain combines TRBV11-2 with TRBJ2-2, with TRBD1 identical over 8 bases. CDR1 SGHAT and CDR2 FQNNGV come from the germline V gene. This CDR3 contains 16 residues. Losses at the gene ends were 7 bases for V and 4 bases for J; bases not matched to a gene: 11. CDR3 coding DNA: TGTGCCAGCACCCTAGGGGCAGGGGGCTCCACCGGGGAGCTGTTTTTT. It encodes CASTLGAGGSTGELFF.

In DNA, the CDR3 is TGCGCCAGCAGCCGGGACACCGCCTACGAGCAGTACTTC. Translation gives CASSRDTAYEQYF. The chain joins TRBV5-1 to TRBJ2-7; D is possibly TRBD1 (6 bases). Germline CDR1 is SGHRS and CDR2 is YFSETQ. The CDR3 loop spans 13 amino acids. V dropped 4 bases and J dropped 2 bases, with 10 bases sitting between them.

This clone was found a few times. This rearrangement joins TRBV2 to TRBJ2-3, with D perhaps TRBD2 (7 bases). The CDR3 contains 12 residues. The germline CDR1 and CDR2 sequences are SNHLY and FYNNEI. Between the trimmed V and J ends, which lost 8 bases and 5 bases, there was a span of 11 bases. This CDR3 is CASQGRGDTQYF. CDR3 nucleotide sequence: TGTGCCAGCCAGGGGAGGGGAGATACGCAGTATTTT.

V is TRBV7-8 and J is TRBJ2-7; D might be TRBD2 (6 bases). CDR3 length equals 15 residues. CDR1 SGHVS and CDR2 FQNEAQ come from the germline V gene. V lost 1 base to trimming and J lost 2 bases, with 12 bases between them. The CDR3 DNA reads TGTGCCAGCAGCTTAGGGGGGGTAGTGACCTACGAGCAGTACTTC. It translates to CASSLGGVVTYEQYF.

This chain links TRBV19 with TRBJ2-7, with D possibly TRBD2 on 6 matching bases. This CDR3 is 13 amino acids long. Germline CDR1 and CDR2: LNHDA and SQIVND (reference sequence). V dropped 3 bases and J dropped 6 bases, with 12 bases sitting between them. The CDR3 DNA reads as TGTGCCAGTAGTATGGTCTTCGGGGGCGAGCAGTACTTC. It translates to CASSMVFGGEQYF. The entire variable domain, with the rest obtained from reference TRBV19 and TRBJ2-7, is as follows: DGGITQSPKYLFRKEGQNVTLSCEQNLNHDAMYWYRQDPGQGLRLIYYSQIVNDFQKGDIAEGYSVSREKKESFPLTVTSAQKNPTAFYLCASSMVFGGEQYFGPGTRLTVT.

This chain uses TRBV10-3 with TRBJ2-7; the match to TRBD2 covers 8 bases. CDR1 is ENHRY and CDR2 is SYGVKD in the germline V gene. V dropped 8 bases and J dropped 7; count of bases not matched to a gene: 7. The CDR3 is 12 amino acids. CDR3 protein: CAIREGGGEQYF. CDR3 sequence (DNA): TGTGCCATCCGGGAGGGTGGCGGGGAGCAGTACTTC.

The chain has TRBV2 and TRBJ2-1, with 14 bases fitting TRBD2. Germline CDR1 SNHLY, CDR2 FYNNEI. CDR3 size: 15 residues. Unmatched junction bases numbered 3, after V lost 4 bases and J lost 7 bases. The CDR3 loop reads CASSGLAGGQNEQFF. CDR3 in DNA: TGTGCCAGCAGTGGACTAGCGGGAGGGCAGAATGAGCAGTTCTTC.

The V call is TRBV6-5, the J call TRBJ2-5; D not certain. V lost 0 bases and J 1 base, leaving 9 bases between the germline ends. Germline V lookup: CDR1 MNHEY, CDR2 SVGAGI. The CDR3 has 15 amino acids. Written as DNA, the CDR3 is TGTGCCAGCAGTTACTCGAATACAGTCCAAGAGACCCAGTACTTC. Translated, it gives CASSYSNTVQETQYF.

V usage is TRBV2 and J usage is TRBJ1-5; D is ambiguous. V was clipped by 1 base and J by 2 bases, with 12 bases between them. The CDR3 totals 16 residues. The germline gives CDR1 SNHLY, CDR2 FYNNEI. CDR3 residues: CASSEGGISRNQPQHF. The CDR3, as DNA: TGTGCCAGCAGTGAAGGAGGGATATCGCGCAATCAGCCCCAGCATTTT.

The rearrangement joins TRBV10-3 to TRBJ2-2; TRBD1 agrees at 7 bases. Trimming removed 1 base from V and 4 bases from J; junction bases left unmatched: 3. CDR3 length equals 15 residues. Germline CDR1 reads ENHRY; CDR2 reads SYGVKD. The CDR3 reads CAISEWTGGTGELFF. CDR3 nucleotides: TGTGCCATCAGTGAGTGGACAGGCGGCACCGGGGAGCTGTTTTTT.

The chain joins TRBV5-1 to TRBJ1-1, with unresolved D. Germline-derived CDR1 and CDR2 are SGHRS and YFSETQ. This CDR3 is 14 amino acids long. The germline V and J ends were trimmed by 0 bases and 4 bases, with 10 bases remaining between them. CDR3 DNA sequence: TGCGCCAGCAGCTTGGATCAGGTCGGCACTGAAGCTTTCTTT. The encoded protein is CASSLDQVGTEAFF.

This clone was counted only a few times. The chain employs TRBV6-5 and TRBJ1-1; D unresolved. The germline V gene has CDR1 MNHEY and CDR2 SVGAGI. The V end lost 6 bases, the J end lost 4 bases, and 12 bases lay between the germline ends. This CDR3 has 13 amino acids. The CDR3 here is CASRSAQSTEAFF. The CDR3 bases are TGTGCCAGCAGATCCGCTCAGAGCACTGAAGCTTTCTTT.

The rearrangement uses TRBV7-9 and TRBJ2-3; D is undetermined. Germline V gene sequence: CDR1 SEHNR, CDR2 FQNEAQ (reference sequence). This CDR3 comprises 13 residues. V lost 3 bases to trimming and J lost 1 base, with 5 bases between them. This chain's CDR3 is CASSFPGTDTQYF. CDR3 in DNA: TGTGCCAGCAGCTTCCCGGGCACAGATACGCAGTATTTT.

The chain uses TRBV6-1 and TRBJ1-2; 9 bases are shared with TRBD1. Germline V gene lookup returns CDR1 MNHNS and CDR2 SASEGT. Trimming at V came to 11 bases and at J to 4 bases, leaving 8 bases not matched to a gene. The CDR3 length is 13 residues. Here the CDR3 DNA reads TGTGCCGGGGGCGGACAGGGGATCTATGGCTACACCTTC. Translating it yields CAGGGQGIYGYTF.

Points on this clone: Other nucleotide sequences from this sample produce the same CDR3. The chain employs TRBV18 and TRBJ2-3, with 12 nucleotides matching TRBD2. The V gene's germline CDR1 is KGHSH and CDR2 LQKENI. The CDR3 loop spans 15 amino acids. V trimming: 2 bases; J trimming: 3 bases; junction bases outside the gene matches: 0. The CDR3 bases are TGTGCCAGCTCACCAGGACTAGCGGGGACAGATACGCAGTATTTT. This gives the protein CASSPGLAGTDTQYF. The entire variable domain, with the rest obtained from reference TRBV18 and TRBJ2-3, is as follows: NAGVMQNPRHLVRRRGQEARLRCSPMKGHSHVYWYRQLPEEGLKFMVYLQKENIIDESGMPKERFSAEFPKEGPSILRIQQVVRGDSAAYFCASSPGLAGTDTQYFGPGTRLTVL.